This TCR beta chain was documented in a study of T-cell memory formation after mild COVID-19. This clonotype came up a few times. In TCRdb, the 5' RACE reads were re-called with MiXCR into one record per CDR3 protein. The sample records about 440,000 distinct CDR3 sequences, 15% to 25% being singletons. The TCR was taken from an adult woman who had mild COVID-19 (a few samples of this study predate the infection). Cell type and time point are not known. Sequencing was carried out using PBMCs or a T cell subset sorted from them (not recorded which).

The CDR3 coding sequence is TGTGCCATCGGCGGGACAGGGGATTATGGCTACACCTTC. This translates into CAIGGTGDYGYTF. The chain uses TRBV10-3 and TRBJ1-2; 10 bases are a match to TRBD1. Germline CDR1 and CDR2: ENHRY and SYGVKD. J lost 5 bases, V lost 8 bases, and 5 bases had no gene match. The CDR3 extends over 13 amino acids.